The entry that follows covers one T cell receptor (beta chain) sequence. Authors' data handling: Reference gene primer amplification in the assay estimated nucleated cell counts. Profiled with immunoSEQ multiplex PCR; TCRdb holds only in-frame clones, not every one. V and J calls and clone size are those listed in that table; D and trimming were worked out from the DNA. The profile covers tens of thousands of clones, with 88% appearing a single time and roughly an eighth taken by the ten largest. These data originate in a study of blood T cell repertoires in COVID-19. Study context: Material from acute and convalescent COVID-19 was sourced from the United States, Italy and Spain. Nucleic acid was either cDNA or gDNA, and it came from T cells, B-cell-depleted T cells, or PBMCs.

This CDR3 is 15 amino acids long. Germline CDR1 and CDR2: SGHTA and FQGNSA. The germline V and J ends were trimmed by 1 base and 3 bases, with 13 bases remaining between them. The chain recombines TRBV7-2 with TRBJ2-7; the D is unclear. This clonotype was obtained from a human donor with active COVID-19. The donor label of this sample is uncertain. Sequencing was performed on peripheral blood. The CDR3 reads CASSLDASSVYEQYF. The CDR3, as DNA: TGTGCCAGCAGCTTAGACGCATCCTCAGTCTACGAGCAGTACTTC. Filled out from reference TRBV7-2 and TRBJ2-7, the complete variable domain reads GAGVSQSPSNKVTEKGKDVELRCDPISGHTALYWYRQSLGQGLEFLIYFQGNSAPDKSGLPSDRFSAERTGGSVSTLTIQRTQQEDSAVYLCASSLDASSVYEQYFGPGTRLTVT.